This record looks at one T cell receptor beta chain sequence and its context. What it binds is unknown. The method was immunoSEQ multiplex PCR; TCRdb's version includes in-frame clones alone and lacks a portion of them. The data show over 10,000 clones, roughly 83% seen once. Germline loops: CDR1 MNHNY, CDR2 SVGAGI (reference sequence). Trimming stripped 8 bases from V and 4 bases from J, with 9 bases between. This CDR3 is 12 amino acids long. This record belongs to a study of T cell clonotyping in hematopoietic cell transplantation. About the study: Cytoreduction preceded collection of pretransplant recipient samples.

The time point is: recipient sample about 28 days before transplant, after cytoreduction. Samples: about 28 days before transplant, then days 30, 100 and 180 after. Broader study findings: No sorting was done, leaving CD4 and CD8 contributions mixed.

This sequence originates from a man between 60 and 75 years old with acute myeloid leukemia. Some clones in this sample may be carry-over from other donors' samples. This chain links TRBV6-6 with TRBJ2-1; no definite D call. Sequences were derived from peripheral blood mononuclear cells, sampled before stem cell transplant. The CDR3 loop reads CASSPDYNEQFF. In DNA form, the CDR3 reads TGTGCCAGCTCGCCGGATTACAATGAGCAGTTCTTC.